This TCR beta chain was sequenced for a study of OX40 agonist ivuxolimab in advanced cancers. Background on the study: Enrolled patients in dose escalation had cancers that were hepatocellular carcinoma, melanoma, renal cell or head and neck cancer.

Worth noting for this clone: Its matching antigen is unknown.

Study-wide findings and caveats: CD4+ and CD8+ T cells in blood underwent clonal expansion by week 6 at 0.1 to 3.0 mg/kg.

The assay was immunoSEQ multiplex PCR, and TCRdb's table has in-frame clones only and misses some. The sample lists some 64,000 clones, 88% occurring once. Blood was sampled at baseline, cycle 4 day 1, and cycle 7 day 1. The J segment lost 0 bases and the V segment lost 6 bases, leaving 11 bases of the junction unmatched. Looked up from germline, CDR1 is SGHRS and CDR2 is YFSETQ. The CDR3 loop spans 16 amino acids. This chain links TRBV5-1 with TRBJ2-7; 8 bases match TRBD2. Specimen: CD4+ or CD8+ T cells sorted from blood, collected in a trial of the OX40 agonist ivuxolimab. The sequence was obtained from an adult with an advanced solid tumor such as melanoma, head and neck, liver or kidney cancer. DNA for the CDR3: TGCGCCAGCAAGCGATCGGAACTAGCGGCCTCCTACGAGCAGTACTTC. Its protein is CASKRSELAASYEQYF.